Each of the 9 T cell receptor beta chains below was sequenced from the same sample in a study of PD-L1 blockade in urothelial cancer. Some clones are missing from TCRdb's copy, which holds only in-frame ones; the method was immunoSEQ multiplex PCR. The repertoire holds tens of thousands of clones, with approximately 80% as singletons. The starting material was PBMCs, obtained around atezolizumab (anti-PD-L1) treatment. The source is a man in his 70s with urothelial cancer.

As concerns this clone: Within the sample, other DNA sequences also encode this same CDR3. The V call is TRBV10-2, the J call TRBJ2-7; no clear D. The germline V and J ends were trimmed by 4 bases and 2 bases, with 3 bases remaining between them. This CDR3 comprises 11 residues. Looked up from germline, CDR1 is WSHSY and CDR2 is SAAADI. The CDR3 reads CASSGAYEQYF. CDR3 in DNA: TGCGCCAGCAGTGGAGCCTACGAGCAGTACTTC.

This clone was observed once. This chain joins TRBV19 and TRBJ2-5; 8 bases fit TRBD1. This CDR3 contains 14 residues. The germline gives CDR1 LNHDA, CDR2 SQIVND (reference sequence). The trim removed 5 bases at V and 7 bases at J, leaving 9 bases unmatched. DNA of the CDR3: TGTGCCAGTAGTGCCGGACAGGGTGGTATGACCCAGTACTTC. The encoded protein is CASSAGQGGMTQYF.

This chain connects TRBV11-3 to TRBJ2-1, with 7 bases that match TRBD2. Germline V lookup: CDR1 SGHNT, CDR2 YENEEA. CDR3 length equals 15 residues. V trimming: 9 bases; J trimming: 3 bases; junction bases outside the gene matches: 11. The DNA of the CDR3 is TGTGCCAGTCGAGCCGGGAGCGGGATCTACAATGAGCAGTTCTTC. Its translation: CASRAGSGIYNEQFF.

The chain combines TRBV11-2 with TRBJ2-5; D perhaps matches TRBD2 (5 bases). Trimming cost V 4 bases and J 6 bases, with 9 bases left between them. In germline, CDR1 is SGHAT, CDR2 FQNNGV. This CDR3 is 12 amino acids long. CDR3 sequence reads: CASSYSGKTQYF. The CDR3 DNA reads TGTGCCAGCAGCTACTCCGGGAAGACCCAGTACTTC.

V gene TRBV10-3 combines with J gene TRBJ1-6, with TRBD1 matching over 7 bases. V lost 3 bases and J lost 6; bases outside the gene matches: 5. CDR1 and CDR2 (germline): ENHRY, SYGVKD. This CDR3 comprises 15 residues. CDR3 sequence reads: CAISDGTEFNSPLHF. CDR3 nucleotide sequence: TGTGCCATCAGTGACGGGACAGAGTTTAATTCACCCCTCCACTTT.

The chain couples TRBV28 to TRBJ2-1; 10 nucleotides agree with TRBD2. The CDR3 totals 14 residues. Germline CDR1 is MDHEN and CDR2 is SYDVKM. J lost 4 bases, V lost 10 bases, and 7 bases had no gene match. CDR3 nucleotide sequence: TGTGCCACCAGAGCGGGAGGGAGTTACAATGAGCAGTTCTTC. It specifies CATRAGGSYNEQFF.

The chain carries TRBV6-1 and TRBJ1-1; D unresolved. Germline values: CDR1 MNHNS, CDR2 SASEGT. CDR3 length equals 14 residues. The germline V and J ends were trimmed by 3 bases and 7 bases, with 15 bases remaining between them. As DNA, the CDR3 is TGTGCCAGCAGTGAGTACGGAGGGAGTCTTGAAGCTTTCTTT. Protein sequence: CASSEYGGSLEAFF.

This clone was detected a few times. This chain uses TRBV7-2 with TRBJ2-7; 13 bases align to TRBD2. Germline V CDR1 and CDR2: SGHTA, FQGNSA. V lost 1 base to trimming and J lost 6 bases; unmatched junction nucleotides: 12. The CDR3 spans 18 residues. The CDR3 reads CASSLVPTSGRASSEQYF. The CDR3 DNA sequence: TGTGCCAGCAGCTTAGTCCCCACTAGCGGGAGGGCCTCATCCGAGCAGTACTTC.

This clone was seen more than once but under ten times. CDR3 sequence reads: CASSIVGVRREAKNIQYF. The CDR3 DNA sequence: TGTGCCAGTAGTATAGTCGGTGTCCGGCGGGAGGCCAAAAACATTCAGTACTTC. The chain links TRBV19 to TRBJ2-4; 7 nucleotides line up with TRBD2. The germline gives CDR1 LNHDA, CDR2 SQIVND (reference sequence). CDR3 length: 18 residues. J lost 1 base, V lost 1 base, and 10 bases had no gene match.